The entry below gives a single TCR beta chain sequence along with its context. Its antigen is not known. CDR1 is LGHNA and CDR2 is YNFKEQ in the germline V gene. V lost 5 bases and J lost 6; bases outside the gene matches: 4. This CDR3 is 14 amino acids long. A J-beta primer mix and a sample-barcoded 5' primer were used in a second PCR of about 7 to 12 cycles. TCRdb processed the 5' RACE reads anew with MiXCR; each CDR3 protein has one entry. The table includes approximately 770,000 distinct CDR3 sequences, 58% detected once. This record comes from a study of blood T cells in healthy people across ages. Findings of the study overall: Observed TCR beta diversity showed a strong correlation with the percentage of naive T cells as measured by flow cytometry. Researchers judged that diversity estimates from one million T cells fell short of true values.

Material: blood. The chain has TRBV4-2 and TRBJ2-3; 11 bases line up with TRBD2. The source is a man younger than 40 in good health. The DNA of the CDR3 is TGTGCCAGCAGCGGCCGGACTAGCGGGGATACGCAGTATTTT. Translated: CASSGRTSGDTQYF.